Reported below is one TCR beta chain. This sample stems from a study of stem cell transplantation in POMP-related autoinflammatory disease. This CDR3 region has 14 residues. The ends were cut back, 2 bases at V and 0 bases at J, with 7 bases in the middle. Germline loops: CDR1 SEHNR, CDR2 FQNEAQ (reference sequence). Here immunoSEQ multiplex PCR was the method, and the copy in TCRdb shows in-frame clones only, minus some. The sample includes several thousand clones, over 80% of them seen just once. This rearrangement joins TRBV7-9 to TRBJ1-1; D is unresolved. This sequence was found in a human donor in good health. Sequencing used a CXCR5-defined cell subset from PBMCs. CDR3 bases: TGTGCCAGCAGCTTAAGTCGTCTGAACACTGAAGCTTTCTTT. Encoded protein: CASSLSRLNTEAFF.